The clone carrying this T cell receptor beta chain occurred a few times. Its antigen remains unidentified. Library construction for TCR beta used iRepertoire HTBI primers and Arm-PCR of CDR3 regions. In the original analysis: Across samples, 60 or so TRBV and around 14 TRBJ segments were found. TCRdb called the multiplex PCR reads again in MiXCR, with one record for every CDR3 protein. The V and J calls come from TCRdb's annotation, not from the publication. This table holds fewer than 350,000 distinct CDR3 sequences, over 15% found once. The sample originates from a study of regulatory T cells in long-lasting Graves disease. Study information: Those Graves' patients who were newly diagnosed had been on antithyroid drugs under 3 months. Findings and limits, study-wide: The TCR repertoire of persistent Graves' patients was less diverse than that of newly diagnosed ones.

This sample's time point: newly diagnosed GD, antithyroid drugs for less than 3 months. The TCR library used RNA extracted from PBMCs. EDTA tubes received roughly 8.6 milliliters of drawn peripheral blood. V was shortened by 8 bases and J by 6 bases, with 16 bases between the two germline ends. Germline loops: CDR1 LNHDA, CDR2 SQIVND (reference sequence). The CDR3 runs to 14 residues. The sequence derives from a female donor with Graves disease. V and J are TRBV19 and TRBJ2-2; D may be TRBD1 or TRBD2 (7 bases each). This material consisted of peripheral blood mononuclear cells (PBMCs), taken at new diagnosis, from a patient treated with antithyroid drugs. As DNA, the CDR3 is TGTGCCAGTTGGGTCCAGGGGGGGCCCGGGGAGCTGTTTTTT. Protein product: CASWVQGGPGELFF.